These T cell receptor beta chains were read from a single sample in a study of CD8 T cells in acute hepatitis C reinfection. Generated by immunoSEQ multiplex PCR, the TCRdb table keeps only in-frame clones and is missing some. The sample lists about 38,000 clones; around 85% were seen once. Sample: naive CD8+ T cells from PBMCs. Every receptor here comes from a woman between 18 and 29 years old who spontaneously cleared hepatitis C infection. CDR3s include the opening cysteine and the closing phenylalanine or tryptophan. D genes are given only for firm matches. Clone size appears in some rows only: once, few, many, or a class for an expanded clone.

TRBV9	TRBJ2-1	TRBD2	NA	CASSVDGRAYNEQFF	TGTGCCAGCAGCGTAGATGGGAGGGCGTACAATGAGCAGTTCTTC
TRBV5-1	TRBJ2-1	TRBD1	once	CASSPIGTGGFF	TGCGCCAGCAGCCCGATTGGGACAGGGGGGTTCTTC
TRBV4-1	TRBJ2-7	NA	NA	CASSLLSGHPYEQYF	TGCGCCAGCAGTCTACTCTCGGGACACCCCTACGAGCAGTACTTC
TRBV30	TRBJ2-7	NA	NA	CAWSVSGSYEQYF	TGTGCCTGGAGTGTTTCCGGGTCCTACGAGCAGTACTTC
TRBV5-2	TRBJ1-1	NA	NA	CASSLGTRTEAFF	TGTGCCAGCAGCTTGGGGACGAGGACTGAAGCTTTCTTT
TRBV25-1	TRBJ2-7	TRBD1	NA	CASSLQGHEQYF	TGTGCCAGCAGTCTACAGGGGCACGAGCAGTACTTC
TRBV19	TRBJ2-7	NA	NA	CASSILARPGDEQYF	TGTGCCAGTAGTATTCTGGCTCGCCCAGGGGACGAGCAGTACTTC
TRBV6-5	TRBJ2-2	NA	NA	CASSLTRDLTGELFF	TGTGCCAGCAGTCTGACTAGGGACCTTACCGGGGAGCTGTTTTTT
TRBV14	TRBJ1-3	NA	NA	CASSQISNSGNTIYF	TGTGCCAGCAGCCAAATTTCGAATTCTGGAAACACCATATATTTT
TRBV4-2	TRBJ2-1	NA	NA	CASSQERRDNEQFF	TGTGCCAGCAGCCAAGAACGACGAGACAATGAGCAGTTCTTC
TRBV19	TRBJ1-2	NA	few	CASADRDITTRYGYTF	TGTGCCAGTGCGGACCGGGACATCACCACTCGCTATGGCTACACCTTC
TRBV11-2	TRBJ2-5	TRBD2	NA	CASSVAGGNQETQYF	TGTGCCAGCAGCGTAGCGGGAGGTAACCAAGAGACCCAGTACTTC
TRBV27	TRBJ2-7	TRBD1	few	CASSSLGGQGFYEQYF	TGTGCCAGCAGTTCGCTAGGGGGACAGGGCTTCTACGAGCAGTACTTC
TRBV27	TRBJ2-1	NA	NA	CASSFEDTPYNEQFF	TGTGCCAGCAGTTTTGAGGACACCCCCTACAATGAGCAGTTCTTC
TRBV6-5	TRBJ2-7	NA	NA	CASSPSFWGYEQYF	TGTGCCAGCAGTCCCTCGTTTTGGGGCTACGAGCAGTACTTC
TRBV27	TRBJ2-7	TRBD1	NA	CASSRYQTGTGEQYF	TGTGCCAGCAGTCGTTATCAGACAGGGACGGGGGAGCAGTACTTC
TRBV7-8	TRBJ1-3	TRBD1	NA	CASSLVGTASGNTIYF	TGTGCCAGCAGCTTAGTTGGGACAGCCTCTGGAAACACCATATATTTT
TRBV27	TRBJ2-7	NA	NA	CASSRFLGSYEQYF	TGTGCCAGCAGTAGGTTCTTGGGATCCTACGAGCAGTACTTC
TRBV4-1	TRBJ2-1	NA	NA	CASSQVSGRSGEQFF	TGCGCCAGCAGCCAAGTGTCTGGGCGCTCGGGTGAGCAGTTCTTC
TRBV11-2	TRBJ2-7	NA	NA	CASSVSYEQYF	TGTGCCAGCAGCGTCTCTTACGAGCAGTACTTC
TRBV7-9	TRBJ2-3	TRBD2	few	CASSLAFKREGRDTQYF	TGTGCCAGCAGCTTAGCGTTTAAGCGGGAGGGCCGAGATACGCAGTATTTT
TRBV27	TRBJ1-2	TRBD1	NA	CASMDRVYGYTF	TGTGCCAGTATGGACAGGGTCTATGGCTACACCTTC
TRBV7-6	TRBJ2-2	NA	NA	CASSRTGGRAGELFF	TGTGCCAGCAGCCGCACAGGTGGGCGCGCCGGGGAGCTGTTTTTT
TRBV9	TRBJ2-7	NA	NA	CASSSSGFGSYEQYF	TGTGCCAGCAGCTCAAGCGGGTTTGGCTCCTACGAGCAGTACTTC
TRBV27	TRBJ2-3	TRBD2	NA	CASSLGLAVPSTDTQYF	TGTGCCAGCAGTTTGGGACTAGCGGTACCTAGCACAGATACGCAGTATTTT
TRBV14	TRBJ2-5	NA	NA	CASSQGQFKRYQETQYF	TGTGCCAGCAGCCAAGGACAGTTTAAGAGGTACCAAGAGACCCAGTACTTC
TRBV7-3	TRBJ2-1	NA	NA	CASSLSGGGVGSYNEQFF	TGTGCCAGCAGCTTAAGTGGAGGCGGTGTGGGCTCCTACAATGAGCAGTTCTTC
TRBV5-6	TRBJ2-5	NA	NA	CASSSRHRIQETQYF	TGTGCCAGCAGCTCGAGACATCGCATCCAAGAGACCCAGTACTTC
TRBV9	TRBJ2-1	NA	once	CASSVGKHNEQFF	TGTGCCAGCAGCGTAGGAAAGCACAATGAGCAGTTCTTC
TRBV15	TRBJ1-5	NA	once	CATSTRQDIQPQHF	TGTGCCACCAGCACTCGACAGGATATTCAGCCCCAGCATTTT
TRBV7-9	TRBJ2-7	NA	NA	CASSPIRGREFSYEQYF	TGTGCCAGCAGCCCTATTAGGGGGCGGGAATTTTCCTACGAGCAGTACTTC
TRBV27	TRBJ2-1	TRBD2	NA	CASSPPLAGGPLDNEQFF	TGTGCCAGCAGTCCGCCTCTAGCGGGAGGTCCCCTTGACAATGAGCAGTTCTTC
TRBV7-2	TRBJ2-5	NA	NA	CASSLGAGPETQYF	TGTGCCAGCAGCTTAGGGGCAGGTCCAGAGACCCAGTACTTC
TRBV5-4	TRBJ1-2	NA	few	CASSFTAAAYGYTF	TGTGCCAGCAGCTTCACTGCAGCGGCCTATGGCTACACCTTC
TRBV29-1	TRBJ2-1	NA	once	CSVEWPSAKRRTYNEQFF	TGCAGCGTTGAATGGCCTAGCGCAAAGCGTCGGACCTACAATGAGCAGTTCTTC
TRBV7-9	TRBJ2-1	NA	NA	CASSLQGINEQFF	TGTGCCAGCAGCTTACAAGGGATCAATGAGCAGTTCTTC
TRBV7-9	TRBJ2-7	TRBD1	NA	CASSLGQGADEQYF	TGTGCCAGCAGCTTAGGGCAGGGGGCAGATGAGCAGTACTTC
TRBV7-7	TRBJ2-3	NA	once	CASSLGRGEVPDTQYF	TGTGCCAGCAGCTTAGGCAGGGGCGAGGTGCCAGATACGCAGTATTTT
TRBV4-1	TRBJ1-2	NA	once	CASSQVTDYGYTF	TGCGCCAGCAGCCAAGTCACAGATTATGGCTACACCTTC
TRBV27	TRBJ2-7	NA	NA	CASSLFAAGWKNEQYF	TGTGCCAGCAGTTTATTTGCGGCAGGGTGGAAAAACGAGCAGTACTTC
TRBV27	TRBJ2-3	NA	NA	CASSQDSFRDTQYF	TGTGCCAGCAGTCAGGACTCATTCAGAGATACGCAGTATTTT
TRBV10-1	TRBJ1-3	NA	few	CASSGSGNTIYF	TGCGCCAGCTCGGGCTCTGGAAACACCATATATTTT
TRBV14	TRBJ2-5	NA	NA	CASSQGTSWGIQETQYF	TGTGCCAGCAGCCAGGGGACCTCTTGGGGCATCCAAGAGACCCAGTACTTC
TRBV6-4	TRBJ2-1	NA	NA	CASSEGNEQFF	TGTGCCAGCAGTGAGGGGAATGAGCAGTTCTTC
TRBV27	TRBJ1-4	NA	few	CASSPGGSDEKLFF	TGTGCCAGCAGTCCTGGGGGGTCCGATGAAAAACTGTTTTTT
TRBV2	TRBJ2-7	NA	NA	CASGASESSYEQYF	TGTGCCAGCGGCGCTAGCGAGAGCTCCTACGAGCAGTACTTC
TRBV30	TRBJ2-1	TRBD1	NA	CAWTQGAGYNEQFF	TGTGCCTGGACACAGGGGGCGGGCTACAATGAGCAGTTCTTC
TRBV4-2	TRBJ2-1	NA	NA	CASSQRTGGVQEQFF	TGTGCCAGCAGCCAACGGACTGGGGGTGTTCAGGAGCAGTTCTTC
TRBV27	TRBJ2-1	TRBD2	few	CASGLASYNEQFF	TGTGCCAGCGGACTAGCGTCCTACAATGAGCAGTTCTTC
TRBV29-1	TRBJ2-1	NA	NA	CSVRFLGEEFF	TGCAGCGTTCGTTTCTTGGGAGAAGAGTTCTTC
TRBV9	TRBJ2-3	TRBD2	NA	CASSESGSDTDTQYF	TGTGCCAGCTCTGAGAGCGGGAGTGACACAGATACGCAGTATTTT
TRBV10-3	TRBJ2-7	TRBD1	NA	CAISSLQGSYEQYF	TGTGCCATCAGCTCATTACAGGGGTCCTACGAGCAGTACTTC
TRBV9	TRBJ1-1	TRBD1	NA	CASSVVSDRGEAFF	TGTGCCAGCAGCGTAGTTTCGGACAGGGGTGAAGCTTTCTTT
TRBV5-1	TRBJ1-2	TRBD1	few	CASSSDRGSIEGYTF	TGCGCCAGCAGCTCGGACAGGGGGTCGATCGAGGGCTACACCTTC
TRBV9	TRBJ2-1	NA	NA	CASSVADEQFF	TGTGCCAGCAGCGTAGCTGATGAGCAGTTCTTC